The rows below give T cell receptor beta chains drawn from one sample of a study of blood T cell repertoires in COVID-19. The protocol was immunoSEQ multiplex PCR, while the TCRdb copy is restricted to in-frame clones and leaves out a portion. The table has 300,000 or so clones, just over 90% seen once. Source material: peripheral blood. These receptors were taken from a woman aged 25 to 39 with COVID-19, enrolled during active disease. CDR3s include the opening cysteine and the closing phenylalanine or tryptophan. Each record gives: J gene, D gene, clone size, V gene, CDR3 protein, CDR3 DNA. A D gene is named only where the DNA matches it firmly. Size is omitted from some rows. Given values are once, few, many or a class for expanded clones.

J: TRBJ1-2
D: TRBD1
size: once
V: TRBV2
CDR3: CASSSTGESGYTF
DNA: TGTGCCAGCAGTTCAACAGGGGAGAGTGGCTACACCTTC

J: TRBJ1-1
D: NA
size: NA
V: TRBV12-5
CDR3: CASASGEHRNTEAFF
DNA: TGTGCTAGTGCCTCGGGGGAACACCGGAACACTGAAGCTTTCTTT

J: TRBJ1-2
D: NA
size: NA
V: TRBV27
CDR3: CASTLKGEGSYGYTF
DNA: TGTGCCAGCACTCTTAAAGGGGAGGGTAGCTATGGCTACACCTTC

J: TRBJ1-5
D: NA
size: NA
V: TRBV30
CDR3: CAWSGVNQPQHF
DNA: TGTGCCTGGTCCGGTGTTAATCAGCCCCAGCATTTT

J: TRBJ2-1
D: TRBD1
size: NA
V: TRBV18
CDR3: CASATGQDNEQFF
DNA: TGTGCCAGCGCGACAGGGCAAGACAATGAGCAGTTCTTC

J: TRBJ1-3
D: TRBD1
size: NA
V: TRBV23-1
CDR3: CASSQSGQGAGNTIYF
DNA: TGCGCCAGCAGTCAATCGGGACAGGGGGCTGGAAACACCATATATTTT

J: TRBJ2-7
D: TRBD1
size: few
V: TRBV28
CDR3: CASTGTADDEQYF
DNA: TGTGCCAGCACCGGGACAGCGGACGACGAGCAGTACTTC

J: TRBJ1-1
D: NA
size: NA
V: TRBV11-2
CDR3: CASSLKAGYRTNTEAFF
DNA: TGTGCCAGCAGCTTAAAGGCTGGTTACAGGACGAACACTGAAGCTTTCTTT

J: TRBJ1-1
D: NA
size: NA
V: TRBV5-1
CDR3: CASSLGTSGTEAFF
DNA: TGCGCCAGCAGCTTAGGGACTTCGGGCACTGAAGCTTTCTTT

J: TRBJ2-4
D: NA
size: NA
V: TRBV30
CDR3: CAWGSGTPLVQYF
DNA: TGTGCCTGGGGCTCCGGGACTCCCCTAGTCCAGTACTTC

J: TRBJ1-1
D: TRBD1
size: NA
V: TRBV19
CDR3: CASSRDRGLATEAFF
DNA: TGTGCCAGTAGTCGGGACAGGGGGCTAGCGACTGAAGCTTTCTTT

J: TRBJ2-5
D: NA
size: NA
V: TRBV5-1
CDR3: CASSLAGSEEETQYF
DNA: TGCGCCAGCAGCTTGGCCGGCAGCGAGGAAGAGACCCAGTACTTC

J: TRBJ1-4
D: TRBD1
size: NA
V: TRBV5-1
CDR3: CASSLEGQQTNEKLFF
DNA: TGCGCCAGCAGCTTGGAGGGACAGCAAACTAATGAAAAACTGTTTTTT

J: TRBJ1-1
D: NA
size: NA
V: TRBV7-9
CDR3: CASSLGQSNTEAFF
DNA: TGTGCCAGCAGCTTAGGGCAATCGAACACTGAAGCTTTCTTT